What follows are 14 T cell receptor beta chains derived from one specimen sequenced in a study of tumor-infiltrating lymphocytes in localized non-small cell lung cancer. Repertoires were generated with immunoSEQ multiplex PCR, while TCRdb's copy carries only in-frame clones and drops some. The data contain approximately 16,000 clones, less than 50% of them singletons. The sample comprised lung tumor tissue. The receptors were sampled from a human donor with non-small cell lung cancer.

CDR3 nucleotide sequence: TGTGCCTGGAGTGGTCGGGACACCTTTTATAATGAAAAACTGTTTTTT. Amino acids: CAWSGRDTFYNEKLFF. The rearrangement uses TRBV30 and TRBJ1-4; D might be TRBD1 (6 bases). V was clipped by 1 base and J by 4 bases, with 16 bases between them. CDR3 length: 16 amino acids. Looked up from germline, CDR1 is GTSNPN and CDR2 is SVGIG (reference sequence).

This clone appeared a few times. J is TRBJ1-6 and V is TRBV2; the match to TRBD1 covers 9 bases. Germline CDR1 is SNHLY and CDR2 is FYNNEI. The CDR3 has 15 residues. Losses at the gene ends were 4 bases for V and 5 bases for J; bases not matched to a gene: 3. The CDR3 DNA is TGTGCCAGCAGTGTGACAGGGGGTGATAATTCACCCCTCCACTTT. Translation: CASSVTGGDNSPLHF.

This clone was detected many times. For the CDR3, the DNA is TGTGCCAGCAGCAAAGAACCAGGGAGTAGCCAGCCCCAGCATTTT. Its protein product is CASSKEPGSSQPQHF. The chain recombines TRBV21-1 with TRBJ1-5. TRBV21-1 is termed a pseudogene. The CDR3 totals 15 residues.

The chain is built from TRBV2 and TRBJ1-5; D gene unclear. V was clipped by 9 bases and J by 1 base, with 13 bases between them. Germline CDR1 reads SNHLY; CDR2 reads FYNNEI. The CDR3 contains 14 residues. The CDR3 region has the DNA TGTGCCAGTGATGGCAGATTAAGCAATCAGCCCCAGCATTTT. Translated, it gives CASDGRLSNQPQHF.

J is TRBJ2-2 and V is TRBV27; D not certain. CDR3 length: 13 residues. Germline CDR1 is MNHEY and CDR2 is SMNVEV (reference sequence). The V end was cut by 3 bases, the J end by 6 bases, with 8 bases between. The CDR3 DNA reads as TGTGCCAGCAGTTTTAGTTTTGCCGGGGAGCTGTTTTTT. Translated: CASSFSFAGELFF.

This clone was recorded a few times. The chain uses TRBV6-5 and TRBJ1-5; the D is unclear. The CDR3 covers 14 residues. V was shortened by 6 bases and J by 0 bases, with 9 bases between the two germline ends. Germline V gene sequence: CDR1 MNHEY, CDR2 SVGAGI. In nucleotides, the CDR3 is TGTGCCAGCAGATTACACAGTAGCAATCAGCCCCAGCATTTT. It specifies CASRLHSSNQPQHF.

The chain is built from TRBV6-5 and TRBJ1-3; no definite D call. CDR1 and CDR2 (germline): MNHEY, SVGAGI. This CDR3 spans 16 amino acids. V was clipped by 0 bases and J by 0 bases, with 9 bases between them. This CDR3 is CASSYSGDDSGNTIYF. CDR3 DNA: TGTGCCAGCAGTTACTCCGGGGATGACTCTGGAAACACCATATATTTT.

The rearrangement joins TRBV5-1 to TRBJ1-2, with no clear D. The length of the CDR3 is 12 residues. In germline, CDR1 is SGHRS, CDR2 YFSETQ. V shed 2 bases and J shed 5 bases, with 7 bases lying between them. The CDR3, as DNA: TGCGCCAGCAGCTTCGAGGGATATGGCTACACCTTC. It codes for CASSFEGYGYTF.

This clone was recorded only once. V usage is TRBV5-6 and J usage is TRBJ1-4; no definite D call. Germline assignment: CDR1 SGHDT and CDR2 YYEEEE. This CDR3 has 13 residues. Between the trimmed V and J ends, which lost 4 bases and 1 base, there was a span of 5 bases. The CDR3: CASSRGTNEKLFF. The CDR3 DNA sequence: TGTGCCAGCAGCCGGGGAACTAATGAAAAACTGTTTTTT.

The chain employs TRBV2 and TRBJ2-2, with D possibly TRBD1 on 5 matching bases. The CDR3 has 14 residues. Germline-derived CDR1 and CDR2 are SNHLY and FYNNEI. The V end lost 6 bases, the J end lost 4 bases, and 12 bases lay between the germline ends. Written as DNA, the CDR3 is TGTGCCAGCAGCCGCGGACACAGCACCGGGGAGCTGTTTTTT. Amino acid sequence: CASSRGHSTGELFF.

The V and J genes are TRBV7-2 and TRBJ1-2; D may be TRBD1 (5 bases). The CDR3 covers 13 residues. Trimming took 5 bases from V and 8 from J, leaving 15 bases between them. CDR1 is SGHTA, CDR2 FQGNSA, per germline. The CDR3 DNA sequence: TGTGCCAGCAGCCCCCGTGGGGGAGAGGGCTACACCTTC. Its translation: CASSPRGGEGYTF.

CDR3 amino acids: CASSLVHSSTDTQYF. The CDR3 DNA reads as TGTGCCAGCAGTTTGGTCCACTCTAGCACAGATACGCAGTATTTT. The rearrangement joins TRBV6-6 to TRBJ2-3; no definite D call. The CDR3 is made up of 15 amino acids. Germline CDR1 reads MNHNY; CDR2 reads SVGAGI (reference sequence). V lost 4 bases and J 0 bases, leaving 11 bases between the germline ends.

This clone was seen only a few times. The J gene is TRBJ2-7, the V gene TRBV20-1; D is undetermined. The ends were cut back, 5 bases at V and 3 bases at J, with 5 bases in the middle. The CDR3 contains 10 residues. Germline V CDR1 and CDR2: DFQATT, SNEGSKA (reference sequence). The CDR3 sequence: CSAEVYEQYF. DNA for the CDR3: TGCAGTGCTGAAGTCTACGAGCAGTACTTC.

By sample fraction, this clone is medium-sized. The rearrangement joins TRBV7-9 to TRBJ1-4; 10 bases align to TRBD1. Germline CDR1 reads SEHNR; CDR2 reads FQNEAQ (reference sequence). The CDR3 spans 15 residues. The trim removed 6 bases at V and 6 bases at J, leaving 7 bases unmatched. The CDR3 is CASRSDRGLDEKLFF. The CDR3 DNA sequence: TGTGCCAGCAGGTCGGACAGGGGGTTAGATGAAAAACTGTTTTTT.